Listed below are T cell receptor beta chains from one sample, sequenced in a study of cytomegalovirus exposure and HLA in healthy donors. The data were produced by immunoSEQ multiplex PCR, yet TCRdb's version contains in-frame clones alone and is incomplete. The sample records some 160,000 clones, 70% to 85% being singletons. The sample taken for sequencing was PBMCs. Receptors originate from a young woman in good health and CMV-seronegative. The CDR3 runs from the conserved cysteine through the conserved F or W. D genes are given only for firm matches. Clone size, where shown, is once, few, many, or a class for clones that have expanded.

TRBV9	-	TRBJ1-2	17	-	TGTGCCAGCAGCGTAGGGTTCGGGGGACGGATGGACTATGGCTACACCTTC	CASSVGFGGRMDYGYTF
TRBV7-2	-	TRBJ2-2	16	-	TGTGCCAGCAGCTTACATCCGGCGGGGAGCACCGGGGAGCTGTTTTTT	CASSLHPAGSTGELFF
TRBV4-1	-	TRBJ2-7	14	-	TGCGCCAGCAGCCAAGGTGGGGGCCCCTACGAGCAGTACTTC	CASSQGGGPYEQYF
TRBV29-1	few	TRBJ2-3	13	-	TGCAGCGTTGAGCTACGACAGACAGATACGCAGTATTTT	CSVELRQTDTQYF
TRBV18	once	TRBJ1-3	15	-	TGTGCCAGCTCACCAGCGGGTAACTCTGGAAACACCATATATTTT	CASSPAGNSGNTIYF
TRBV2	-	TRBJ1-4	13	TRBD1	TGTGCCAGGAAGGGACAGCCCGGTGAAAAACTGTTTTTT	CARKGQPGEKLFF
TRBV29-1	-	TRBJ1-2	11	-	TGCAGCGTCCCCTATGACTATGGCTACACCTTC	CSVPYDYGYTF
TRBV4-1	-	TRBJ2-3	16	-	TGCGCCAGCAGCCAAGGTGTCCTACTGAGCACAGATACGCAGTATTTT	CASSQGVLLSTDTQYF
TRBV15	-	TRBJ2-7	13	-	TGTGCCACCAGCCTCCGGGGGACCTACGAGCAGTACTTC	CATSLRGTYEQYF
TRBV28	-	TRBJ1-2	15	TRBD1	TGTGCCAGCAGTTTAGGAACAGGGGGCAACTATGGCTACACCTTC	CASSLGTGGNYGYTF